This entry is about one T cell receptor beta chain. Its cognate antigen is unknown. This record comes from a study of CXCR3-negative and CXCR3-positive naive CD8 T cells. Study information: With about 1.5 +/- 0.3 million reads per library, the TRB reads numbered some 130 million in total.

TRB cDNA libraries were made by UMI-labeled 5' RACE. TCRdb derives one entry per CDR3 protein from the 5' RACE reads, leaving out DNA. The repertoire table contains about 130,000 distinct CDR3 sequences. The study's findings and limits: The study found more hydrophobic TRB CDR3s in CXCR3-positive naive cells than in CXCR3-negative naive cells. Both naive subsets had comparably high diversity; memory CD8+ cells much lower.

The CDR3 runs to 12 residues. Germline assignment: CDR1 GTSNPN and CDR2 SVGIG (reference sequence). The sequencing sample was made of naive CXCR3+ CD8+ T cells from blood. Subset given: CD45RO-CCR7+CD27+CD95- naive CD8+ T cells expressing CXCR3 (TNR3+). The clonotype was recovered from a human donor in good health. Some clones in this sample may be carry-over from other donors' samples. This chain joins TRBV30 and TRBJ2-7; TCRdb gives TRBD2 as the D gene, but with no DNA this cannot be confirmed. The CDR3 here is CAWTGGTYEQYF.